These 26 T cell receptor beta chains share one sample of origin, sequenced in a study of fetal regulatory T cell absence and autoimmunity. The table came from immunoSEQ multiplex PCR; TCRdb's copy has only in-frame clones and leaves some out. In the table there are about 46,000 clones, around 85% of which are singletons. Sequenced: cord blood. Receptor source: a newborn boy with IPEX syndrome.

The chain employs TRBV18 and TRBJ2-4; D unresolved. CDR3 length equals 18 residues. Per the germline V gene, CDR1 is KGHSH and CDR2 is LQKENI. Trimming took 1 base from V and 0 from J, leaving 16 bases between them. CDR3 nucleotides: TGTGCCAGCTCACCACTCAGTGGCAAAGGCCTAGCCAAAAACATTCAGTACTTC. Translated, it gives CASSPLSGKGLAKNIQYF.

This chain joins TRBV6-1 and TRBJ2-7; no definite D call. CDR3 length: 11 amino acids. Germline assignment: CDR1 MNHNS and CDR2 SASEGT. Between the trimmed V and J ends, which lost 5 bases and 3 bases, there was a span of 5 bases. The CDR3 loop reads CASSNIYEQYF. The DNA for the CDR3 is TGTGCCAGCAGTAATATCTACGAGCAGTACTTC.

This chain uses TRBV10-2 with TRBJ2-7; 13 nucleotides match TRBD2. CDR1 and CDR2 from the germline V gene are WSHSY and SAAADI. The length of the CDR3 is 15 residues. The trim removed 6 bases at V and 4 bases at J, leaving 6 bases unmatched. CDR3 sequence (DNA): TGCGCCAGCAGCGCCGGGACTAGCGGGAATTACGAGCAGTACTTC. Protein product: CASSAGTSGNYEQYF.

The rearrangement joins TRBV2 to TRBJ2-3; 13 positions match TRBD2. Germline assignment: CDR1 SNHLY and CDR2 FYNNEI. The CDR3 runs 23 residues. With V trimmed by 6 bases and J by 1 base, 25 bases remained unmatched. The CDR3 DNA sequence: TGTGCCAGCAGCGCTCGTCTTCTCCACCTCGGGACTAGCGGGAAGGGAGGCACAGATACGCAGTATTTT. As protein: CASSARLLHLGTSGKGGTDTQYF.

About this clone: Germline and junction disagree at one end, which may indicate a read error. V and J are TRBV7-6 and TRBJ2-3; 7 bases map to TRBD2. Germline CDR1 reads SGHVS; CDR2 reads FNYEAQ. The CDR3 is made up of 15 amino acids. CDR3 amino acids: CASSLAALYTDTQYF. In nucleotides, the CDR3 is TGTGCCAGCAGCCTAGCGGCACTATACACAGATACGCAGTATTTT.

The chain links TRBV7-6 to TRBJ2-1; D uncertain. With 1 base removed from V and 5 bases from J, the gap between germline ends came to 6 bases. The CDR3 is 13 amino acids. The V gene's germline CDR1 is SGHVS and CDR2 FNYEAQ. CDR3 nucleotides: TGTGCCAGCAGCTTAGGCCGGGACAATGAGCAGTTCTTC. Translating gives CASSLGRDNEQFF.

V gene TRBV18 combines with J gene TRBJ2-3; possible D gene TRBD1, 6 bases. CDR3 length equals 15 residues. Between the trimmed V and J ends, which lost 5 bases and 3 bases, there was a span of 15 bases. Germline CDR1 KGHSH, CDR2 LQKENI. CDR3 nucleotide sequence: TGTGCCAGCTCAGCAACAGGGCAAGGGACAGATACGCAGTATTTT. Amino acid sequence: CASSATGQGTDTQYF.

Written as DNA, the CDR3 is TGTGCCAGCAGTTACTCCCTGACAGAGCTTGAAACGAAACTGTTTTTT. Protein: CASSYSLTELETKLFF. The chain has TRBV6-5 and TRBJ1-4; tentative D call: TRBD1 (5 bases). CDR3 length equals 16 residues. Germline CDR1 is MNHEY and CDR2 is SVGAGI. Trimming removed 0 bases from V and 11 bases from J, with 19 bases in between.

The table lists this clone with a few counts. The gene calls are TRBV11-2 and TRBJ2-7; 12 nucleotides align to TRBD2. J lost 2 bases, V lost 4 bases, and 0 bases had no gene match. Germline CDR1 SGHAT, CDR2 FQNNGV. CDR3 length: 14 amino acids. Here the CDR3 DNA reads TGTGCCAGCAGCTCTAGCGGGAGGGCCTACGAGCAGTACTTC. This translates into CASSSSGRAYEQYF.

This clone was picked up one time. J is TRBJ1-1 and V is TRBV7-9; D gene unclear. From germline, CDR1 is SEHNR and CDR2 FQNEAQ (reference sequence). Trimming took 5 bases from V and 3 from J, leaving 16 bases between them. This CDR3 has 15 residues. Here the CDR3 reads CASSPGLGGDTEAFF. In DNA form, the CDR3 reads TGTGCCAGCAGCCCGGGCCTGGGAGGAGACACTGAAGCTTTCTTT. Using reference TRBV7-9 and TRBJ1-1 for the parts outside the CDR3, the full variable domain is DTGVSQNPRHKITKRGQNVTFRCDPISEHNRLYWYRQTLGQGPEFLTYFQNEAQLEKSRLLSDRFSAERPKGSFSTLEIQRTEQGDSAMYLCASSPGLGGDTEAFFGQGTRLTVV.

This rearrangement joins TRBV6-6 to TRBJ2-7; D uncertain. CDR1 and CDR2 (germline): MNHNY, SVGAGI (reference sequence). CDR3 size: 15 residues. Trimming took off 1 base at V and 0 bases at J, with 10 bases between the two ends. Written as DNA, the CDR3 is TGTGCCAGCAGTTACTACGGGCGAAGCTCCTACGAGCAGTACTTC. Translating it yields CASSYYGRSSYEQYF.

This chain joins TRBV6-5 and TRBJ1-6; D is unclear. Germline V gives CDR1 MNHEY, CDR2 SVGAGI. This CDR3 is built from 15 residues. Trimming stripped 2 bases from V and 0 bases from J, with 5 bases between. The CDR3 region is CASSYGSSYNSPLHF. The CDR3, as DNA: TGTGCCAGCAGTTACGGGAGCTCCTATAATTCACCCCTCCACTTT.

This clone was picked up a small number of times. The chain joins TRBV19 to TRBJ2-5, with 7 positions matching TRBD1. This CDR3 contains 12 residues. Trimming removed 5 bases from V and 3 bases from J; junction bases left unmatched: 0. Per the germline V gene, CDR1 is LNHDA and CDR2 is SQIVND (reference sequence). The CDR3 DNA sequence: TGTGCCAGTAGTGACAGGGAAGAGACCCAGTACTTC. This encodes CASSDREETQYF.

The chain is built from TRBV5-1 and TRBJ2-6; tentatively, D is TRBD1 (5 bases). V was pared by 6 bases and J by 2 bases, with 12 bases between. Looked up from germline, CDR1 is SGHRS and CDR2 is YFSETQ. The CDR3 has 15 residues. DNA of the CDR3: TGCGCCAGCACCATGTTAGGGGCTGGGGCCAACGTCCTGACTTTC. Its protein is CASTMLGAGANVLTF.

In this sample, this clone turned up a few times. The chain recombines TRBV18 with TRBJ1-5, with TRBD1 matching over 10 bases. The CDR3 is made up of 16 amino acids. Germline CDR1 KGHSH, CDR2 LQKENI. V lost 3 bases to trimming and J lost 0 bases; unmatched junction nucleotides: 2. This CDR3 is CASSPTGGYSNQPQHF. The DNA of the CDR3 is TGTGCCAGCTCACCGACAGGGGGCTATAGCAATCAGCCCCAGCATTTT.

This clone was observed a few times. The V gene is TRBV5-8, the J gene TRBJ2-7; 10 positions agree with TRBD2. The V and J ends lost 4 bases and 3 bases, in that order; junction bases with no gene match: 10. The germline gives CDR1 SGHTS, CDR2 YDEGEE. This CDR3 region has 16 residues. CDR3 bases: TGTGCCAGCAGCGTTTTACCGGGACTAGCGTTCTACGAGCAGTACTTC. Encoded protein: CASSVLPGLAFYEQYF.

The chain is built from TRBV30 and TRBJ2-1; 8 bases match TRBD1. This CDR3 comprises 14 residues. Germline lookup yields CDR1 GTSNPN and CDR2 SVGIG (reference sequence). Trimming at V came to 5 bases and at J to 6 bases, leaving 9 bases not matched to a gene. The CDR3 here is CAWAPDREINEQFF. The CDR3 DNA sequence: TGTGCCTGGGCCCCGGACAGGGAGATCAATGAGCAGTTCTTC. Complete variable domain (other parts from reference TRBV30 and TRBJ2-1): SQTIHQWPATLVQPVGSPLSLECTVEGTSNPNLYWYRQAAGRGLQLLFYSVGIGQISSEVPQNLSASRPQDRQFILSSKKLLLSDSGFYLCAWAPDREINEQFFGPGTRLTVL.

A few counts support this clone. The V and J genes are TRBV19 and TRBJ1-2; D ambiguous. The CDR3 runs to 13 residues. The V end was cut by 7 bases, the J end by 1 base, with 10 bases between. Germline V gives CDR1 LNHDA, CDR2 SQIVND (reference sequence). The CDR3 loop reads CASNPTVNYGYTF. In DNA form, the CDR3 reads TGTGCCAGTAACCCGACGGTTAACTATGGCTACACCTTC. Complete variable domain (other parts from reference TRBV19 and TRBJ1-2): DGGITQSPKYLFRKEGQNVTLSCEQNLNHDAMYWYRQDPGQGLRLIYYSQIVNDFQKGDIAEGYSVSREKKESFPLTVTSAQKNPTAFYLCASNPTVNYGYTFGSGTRLTVV.

The count of this clone is one. The chain joins TRBV19 to TRBJ2-2, with 12 bases that match TRBD2. CDR3 size: 17 residues. The V gene's germline CDR1 is LNHDA and CDR2 SQIVND (reference sequence). Trimming at V came to 5 bases and at J to 2 bases, leaving 6 bases not matched to a gene. CDR3 region: CASSGGLAGLNTGELFF. The CDR3 nucleotides read TGTGCCAGTAGTGGCGGACTAGCGGGATTAAACACCGGGGAGCTGTTTTTT.

V and J are TRBV27 and TRBJ1-2; TRBD1 is a possible D gene (6 bases). The V end lost 0 bases, the J end lost 3 bases, and 11 bases lay between the germline ends. The CDR3 extends over 15 amino acids. Germline CDR1 and CDR2: MNHEY and SMNVEV (reference sequence). CDR3: CASSLSGGLYYGYTF. For the CDR3, the DNA is TGTGCCAGCAGTTTATCGGGGGGGCTTTACTATGGCTACACCTTC.

V and J are TRBV7-6 and TRBJ2-7; D is perhaps TRBD2 (7 bases). Trimming removed 1 base from V and 4 bases from J, with 14 bases in between. This CDR3 spans 15 amino acids. The germline V gene encodes CDR1 SGHVS and CDR2 FNYEAQ. The CDR3 DNA reads as TGTGCCAGCAGCTTAGAAGAGGGGGGGGCGTACGAGCAGTACTTC. It encodes CASSLEEGGAYEQYF.

This rearrangement joins TRBV4-1 to TRBJ2-1; 8 bases agree with TRBD1. The CDR3 is 14 amino acids. Germline V lookup: CDR1 MGHRA, CDR2 YSYEKL. Trimming at V came to 0 bases and at J to 5 bases, leaving 0 bases not matched to a gene. The CDR3 DNA is TGCGCCAGCAGCCAAGAGGACAGGGACAATGAGCAGTTCTTC. Protein product: CASSQEDRDNEQFF.

This clone was observed a single time. The genes are TRBV6-1 and TRBJ2-5, with a possible D match to TRBD2 (6 bases). V was cut by 5 bases and J by 5 bases, with 15 bases left in between. The CDR3 contains 14 residues. Looked up from germline, CDR1 is MNHNS and CDR2 is SASEGT. CDR3: CASSQEAGWETQYF. DNA for the CDR3: TGTGCCAGCAGTCAAGAGGCGGGGTGGGAGACCCAGTACTTC.

The count of this clone is one. This chain connects TRBV29-1 to TRBJ1-2, with TRBD1 as a possible D gene (5 bases). Germline V lookup: CDR1 SQVTM, CDR2 ANQGSEA. Trimming cost V 6 bases and J 4 bases, with 15 bases left between them. The CDR3 has 13 residues. The CDR3 region is CSVRIPGAYGYTF. The CDR3 nucleotides read TGCAGCGTAAGGATCCCCGGGGCCTATGGCTACACCTTC.

The chain combines TRBV10-3 with TRBJ2-5; 7 bases agree with TRBD1. CDR3 length: 13 amino acids. Per germline, CDR1 ENHRY and CDR2 SYGVKD. J gave up 2 bases and V 4 bases, and 1 base lay outside the gene matches. The CDR3 region is CAISGTGQETQYF. CDR3 DNA: TGTGCCATCAGTGGGACAGGACAAGAGACCCAGTACTTC.

The chain carries TRBV9 and TRBJ1-6; 7 bases match TRBD1. Germline V gives CDR1 SGDLS, CDR2 YYNGEE. Germline trimming cut 0 bases from V and 6 bases from J; bases unmatched to any gene: 0. The CDR3 consists of 14 residues. The CDR3 loop reads CASSVGQGNSPLHF. The CDR3 DNA reads TGTGCCAGCAGCGTAGGACAGGGTAATTCACCCCTCCACTTT. The whole variable domain, remainder taken from reference TRBV9 and TRBJ1-6, is DSGVTQTPKHLITATGQRVTLRCSPRSGDLSVYWYQQSLDQGLQFLIQYYNGEERAKGNILERFSAQQFPDLHSELNLSSLELGDSALYFCASSVGQGNSPLHFGNGTRLTVT.